Given below is one T cell receptor beta chain in context. Its cognate antigen is unknown. Data came from immunoSEQ multiplex PCR; TCRdb stores just in-frame clones and leaves some out. The repertoire consists of 1,400,000 or so clones, with 98% to 99% occurring once and the leading ten covering about 0.35%. From CD4+ cells came CD45RA+ naive and CD45RA-negative memory subsets. This sample stems from a study of shared clonotypes between healthy human individuals. Study-wide context: Three plates each covered CD4 naive and memory; CD8 naive two, CD8 memory one. Whole-study results and caveats: Blood was the only sampled material, and tissue repertoires likely differ. Rarefaction revealed incomplete sorted-subset sequencing despite large depth.

The sequencing input was naive CD4+ T cells sorted from blood. Documented subset: CD45RA+ positively selected. The clonotype was recovered from a young man in good health.

The CDR3 bases are TGCGCCAGCAGTGCGGGGACTAGCGGGGGGAGGGGCAATGAGCAGTTCTTC. Its translation: CASSAGTSGGRGNEQFF. The V and J genes are TRBV10-2 and TRBJ2-1, with TRBD2 matching 15 bases. Per the germline V gene, CDR1 is WSHSY and CDR2 is SAAADI. V lost 4 bases to trimming and J lost 6 bases; unmatched junction nucleotides: 7. The CDR3 has 17 residues.